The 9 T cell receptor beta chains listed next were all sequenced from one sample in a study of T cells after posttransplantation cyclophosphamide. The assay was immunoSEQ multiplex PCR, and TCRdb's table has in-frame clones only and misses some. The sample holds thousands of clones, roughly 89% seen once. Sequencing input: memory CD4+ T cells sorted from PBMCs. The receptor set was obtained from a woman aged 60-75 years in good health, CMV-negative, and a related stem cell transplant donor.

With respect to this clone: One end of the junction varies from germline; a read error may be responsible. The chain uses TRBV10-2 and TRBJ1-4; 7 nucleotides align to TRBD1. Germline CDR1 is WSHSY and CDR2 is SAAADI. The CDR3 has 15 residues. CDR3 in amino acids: CASTGGTETNQKLFF. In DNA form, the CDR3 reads TGCGCCAGCACCGGCGGGACAGAGACTAATCAAAAACTGTTTTTT.

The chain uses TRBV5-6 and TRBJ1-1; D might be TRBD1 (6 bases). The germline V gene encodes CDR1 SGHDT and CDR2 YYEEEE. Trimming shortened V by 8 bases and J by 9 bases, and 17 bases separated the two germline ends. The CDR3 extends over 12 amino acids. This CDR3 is CASGGQPQQAFF. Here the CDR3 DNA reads TGTGCCAGTGGGGGCCAGCCACAACAAGCTTTCTTT.

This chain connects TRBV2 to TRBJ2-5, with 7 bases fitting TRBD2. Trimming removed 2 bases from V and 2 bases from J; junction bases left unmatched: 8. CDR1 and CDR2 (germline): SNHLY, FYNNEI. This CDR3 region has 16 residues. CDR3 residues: CASSESLAGVQETQYF. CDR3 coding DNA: TGTGCCAGCAGTGAAAGTTTGGCGGGAGTGCAAGAGACCCAGTACTTC.

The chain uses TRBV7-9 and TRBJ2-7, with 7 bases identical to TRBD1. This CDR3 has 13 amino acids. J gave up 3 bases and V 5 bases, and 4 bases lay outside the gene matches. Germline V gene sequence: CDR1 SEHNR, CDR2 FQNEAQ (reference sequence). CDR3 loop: CASSRDSLYEQYF. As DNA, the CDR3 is TGTGCCAGCAGCCGGGACAGCCTCTACGAGCAGTACTTC. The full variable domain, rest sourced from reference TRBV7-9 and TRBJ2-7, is DTGVSQNPRHKITKRGQNVTFRCDPISEHNRLYWYRQTLGQGPEFLTYFQNEAQLEKSRLLSDRFSAERPKGSFSTLEIQRTEQGDSAMYLCASSRDSLYEQYFGPGTRLTVT.

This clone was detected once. CDR3 coding DNA: TGCAGCGTCGGGGGAGATACGCAGTATTTT. It encodes CSVGGDTQYF. This rearrangement joins TRBV29-1 to TRBJ2-3; the D gene is possibly TRBD2 (6 bases). The CDR3 loop spans 10 amino acids. The germline V gene has CDR1 SQVTM and CDR2 ANQGSEA. V lost 6 bases to trimming and J lost 5 bases, with 6 bases between them.

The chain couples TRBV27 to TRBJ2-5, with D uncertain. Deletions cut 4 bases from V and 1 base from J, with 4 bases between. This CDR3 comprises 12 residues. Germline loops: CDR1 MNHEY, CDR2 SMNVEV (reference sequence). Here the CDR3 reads CASSSFQETQYF. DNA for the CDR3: TGTGCCAGCAGTTCCTTCCAAGAGACCCAGTACTTC.

This CDR3 is CASSYRDSHFLNYGYTF. In DNA, the CDR3 is TGTGCCAGCAGCTACAGGGACAGCCACTTTTTAAACTATGGCTACACCTTC. The rearrangement joins TRBV5-6 to TRBJ1-2, with 7 nucleotides matching TRBD1. CDR1 and CDR2 (germline): SGHDT, YYEEEE. The CDR3 spans 17 residues. V gave up 3 bases and J gave up 2 bases; unmatched junction bases: 13.

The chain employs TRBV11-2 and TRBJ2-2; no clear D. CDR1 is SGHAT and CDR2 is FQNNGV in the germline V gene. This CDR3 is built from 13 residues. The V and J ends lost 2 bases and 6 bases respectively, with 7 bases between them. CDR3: CASSLSLAGELFF. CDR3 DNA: TGTGCCAGCAGCTTAAGCTTGGCCGGGGAGCTGTTTTTT.

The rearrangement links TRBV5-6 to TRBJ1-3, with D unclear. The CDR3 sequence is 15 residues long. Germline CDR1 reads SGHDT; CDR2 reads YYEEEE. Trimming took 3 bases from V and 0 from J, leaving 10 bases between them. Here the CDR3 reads CASSSDTTSGNTIYF. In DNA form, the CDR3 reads TGTGCCAGCAGCTCCGATACTACCTCTGGAAACACCATATATTTT.